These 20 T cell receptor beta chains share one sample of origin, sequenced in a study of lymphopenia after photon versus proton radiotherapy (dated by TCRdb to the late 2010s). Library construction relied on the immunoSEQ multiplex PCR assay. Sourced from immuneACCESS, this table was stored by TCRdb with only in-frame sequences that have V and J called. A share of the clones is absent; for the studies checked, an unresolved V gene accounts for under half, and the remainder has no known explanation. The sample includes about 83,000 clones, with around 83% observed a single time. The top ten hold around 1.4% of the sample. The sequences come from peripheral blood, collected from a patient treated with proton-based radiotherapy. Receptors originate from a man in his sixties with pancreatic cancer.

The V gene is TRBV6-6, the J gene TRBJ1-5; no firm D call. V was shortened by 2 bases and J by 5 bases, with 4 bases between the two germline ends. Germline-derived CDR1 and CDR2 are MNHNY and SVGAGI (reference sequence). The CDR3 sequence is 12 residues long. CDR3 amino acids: CASSYGDQPQHF. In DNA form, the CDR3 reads TGTGCCAGCAGTTACGGTGATCAGCCCCAGCATTTT.

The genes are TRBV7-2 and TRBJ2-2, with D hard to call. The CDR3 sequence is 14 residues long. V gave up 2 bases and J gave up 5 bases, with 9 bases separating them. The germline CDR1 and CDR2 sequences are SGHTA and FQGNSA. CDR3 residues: CASSLTTGTGELFF. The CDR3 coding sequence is TGTGCCAGCAGCTTAACGACTGGGACCGGGGAGCTGTTTTTT.

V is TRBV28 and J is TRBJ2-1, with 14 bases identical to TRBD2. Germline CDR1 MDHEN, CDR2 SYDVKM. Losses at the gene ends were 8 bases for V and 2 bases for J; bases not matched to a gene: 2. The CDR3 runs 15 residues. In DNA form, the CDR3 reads TGTGCCAGCCGACTAGCGGGAGGGACCTACAATGAGCAGTTCTTC. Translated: CASRLAGGTYNEQFF.

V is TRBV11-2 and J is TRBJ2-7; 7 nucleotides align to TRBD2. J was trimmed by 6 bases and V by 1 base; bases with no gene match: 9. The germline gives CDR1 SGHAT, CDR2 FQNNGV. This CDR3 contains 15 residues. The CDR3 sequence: CASSLVGLAAGEQYF. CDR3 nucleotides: TGTGCCAGCAGCTTAGTCGGCCTAGCGGCAGGCGAGCAGTACTTC.

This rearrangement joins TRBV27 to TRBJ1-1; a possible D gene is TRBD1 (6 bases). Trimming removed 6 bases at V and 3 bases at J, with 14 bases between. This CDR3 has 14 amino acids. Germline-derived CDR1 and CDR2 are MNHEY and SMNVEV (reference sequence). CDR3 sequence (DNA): TGTGCCAGCAGGAGAGGGGGGGGGTACACTGAAGCTTTCTTT. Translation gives CASRRGGGYTEAFF.

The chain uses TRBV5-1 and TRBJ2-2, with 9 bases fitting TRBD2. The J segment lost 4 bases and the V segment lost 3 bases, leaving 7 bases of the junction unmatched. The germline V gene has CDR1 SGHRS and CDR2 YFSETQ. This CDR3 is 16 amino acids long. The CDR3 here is CASSSPSGAATGELFF. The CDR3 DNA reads TGCGCCAGCAGCTCCCCTAGCGGGGCGGCCACCGGGGAGCTGTTTTTT.

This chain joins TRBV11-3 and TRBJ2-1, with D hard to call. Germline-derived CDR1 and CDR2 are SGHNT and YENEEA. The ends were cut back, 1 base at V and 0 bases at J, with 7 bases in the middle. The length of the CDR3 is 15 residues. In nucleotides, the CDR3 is TGTGCCAGCAGCTTAGTTATTTCCTCCTACAATGAGCAGTTCTTC. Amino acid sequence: CASSLVISSYNEQFF.

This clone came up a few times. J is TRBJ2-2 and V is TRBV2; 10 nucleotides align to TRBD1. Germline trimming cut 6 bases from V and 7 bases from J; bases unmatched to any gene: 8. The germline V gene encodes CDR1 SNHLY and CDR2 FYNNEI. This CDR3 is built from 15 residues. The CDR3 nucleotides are TGTGCCAGCAGGAGGGACAGGGGAGTTATCGGGGAGCTGTTTTTT. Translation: CASRRDRGVIGELFF.

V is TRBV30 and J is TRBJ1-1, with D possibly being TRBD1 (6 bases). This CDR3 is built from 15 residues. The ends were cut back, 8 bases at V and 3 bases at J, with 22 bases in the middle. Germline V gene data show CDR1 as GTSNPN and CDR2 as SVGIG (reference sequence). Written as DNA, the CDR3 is TGTGCCCTGAATGTGGGGGGCGTGACGGACACTGAAGCTTTCTTT. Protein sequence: CALNVGGVTDTEAFF.

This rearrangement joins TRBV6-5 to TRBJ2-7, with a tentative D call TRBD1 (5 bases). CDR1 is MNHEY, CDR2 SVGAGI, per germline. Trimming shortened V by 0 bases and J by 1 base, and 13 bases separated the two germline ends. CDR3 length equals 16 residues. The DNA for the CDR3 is TGTGCCAGCAGTTACTCAAGGGGTTTCCTTTCCTACGAGCAGTACTTC. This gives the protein CASSYSRGFLSYEQYF.

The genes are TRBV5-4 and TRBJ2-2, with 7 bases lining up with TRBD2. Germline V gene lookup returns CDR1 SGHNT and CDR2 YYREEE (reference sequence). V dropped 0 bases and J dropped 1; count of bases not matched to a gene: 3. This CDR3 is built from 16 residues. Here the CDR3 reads CASSLGQRENTGELFF. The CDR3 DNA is TGTGCCAGCAGCTTGGGCCAGCGGGAGAACACCGGGGAGCTGTTTTTT.

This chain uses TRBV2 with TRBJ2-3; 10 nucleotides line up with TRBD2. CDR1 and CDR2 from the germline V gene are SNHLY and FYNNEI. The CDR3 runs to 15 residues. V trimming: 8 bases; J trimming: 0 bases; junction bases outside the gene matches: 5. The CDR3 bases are TGTGCCAGCGAGTCTAGCGGGAGAAGCACAGATACGCAGTATTTT. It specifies CASESSGRSTDTQYF.

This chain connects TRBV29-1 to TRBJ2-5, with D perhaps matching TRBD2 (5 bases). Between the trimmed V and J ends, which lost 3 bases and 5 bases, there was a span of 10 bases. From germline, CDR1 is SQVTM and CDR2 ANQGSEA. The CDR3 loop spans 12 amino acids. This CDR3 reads CSVEGDWETQYF. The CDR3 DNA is TGCAGCGTTGAGGGAGATTGGGAGACCCAGTACTTC.

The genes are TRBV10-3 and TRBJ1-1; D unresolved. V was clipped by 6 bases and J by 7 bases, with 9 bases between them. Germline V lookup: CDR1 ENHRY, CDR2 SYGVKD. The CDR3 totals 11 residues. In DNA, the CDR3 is TGTGCCATCAGGGAAATCGGTGAAGCTTTCTTT. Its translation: CAIREIGEAFF.

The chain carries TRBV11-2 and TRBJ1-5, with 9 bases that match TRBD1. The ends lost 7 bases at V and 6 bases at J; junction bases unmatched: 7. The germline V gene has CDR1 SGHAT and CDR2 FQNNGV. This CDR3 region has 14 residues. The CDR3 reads CASNPQGAGQPQHF. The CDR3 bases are TGTGCCAGCAACCCACAGGGGGCGGGTCAGCCCCAGCATTTT.

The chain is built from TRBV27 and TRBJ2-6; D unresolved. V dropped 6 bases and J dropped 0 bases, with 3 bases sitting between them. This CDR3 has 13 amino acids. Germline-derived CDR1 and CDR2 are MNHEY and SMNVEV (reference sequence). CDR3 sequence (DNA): TGTGCCAGCAGAAGCTCTGGGGCCAACGTCCTGACTTTC. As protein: CASRSSGANVLTF.

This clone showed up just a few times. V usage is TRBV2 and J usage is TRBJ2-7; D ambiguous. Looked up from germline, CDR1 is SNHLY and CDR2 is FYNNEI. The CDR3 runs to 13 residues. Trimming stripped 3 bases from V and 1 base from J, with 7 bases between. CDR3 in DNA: TGTGCCAGCAGTGATTCATCATCCTACGAGCAGTACTTC. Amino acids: CASSDSSSYEQYF.

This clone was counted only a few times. The CDR3 here is CASSPGLSNTEAFF. The CDR3 nucleotides are TGTGCCAGCAGTCCCGGGCTTTCGAACACTGAAGCTTTCTTT. The genes are TRBV11-3 and TRBJ1-1; no definite D call. This CDR3 contains 14 residues. V dropped 6 bases and J dropped 1 base, with 12 bases sitting between them. CDR1 SGHNT and CDR2 YENEEA come from the germline V gene.

This CDR3 reads CASSLGGEETQYF. The DNA for the CDR3 is TGTGCCAGCAGCTTGGGAGGGGAAGAGACCCAGTACTTC. The chain carries TRBV5-5 and TRBJ2-5; tentatively, D is TRBD1 or TRBD2 (5 bases each). This CDR3 spans 13 amino acids. Deletions cut 0 bases from V and 3 bases from J, with 6 bases between. Germline values: CDR1 SGHKS, CDR2 YYEKEE (reference sequence).

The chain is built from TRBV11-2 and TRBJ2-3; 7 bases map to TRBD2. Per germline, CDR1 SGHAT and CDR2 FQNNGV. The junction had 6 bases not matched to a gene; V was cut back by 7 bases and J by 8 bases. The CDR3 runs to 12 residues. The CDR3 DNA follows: TGTGCCAGCACCCCAGGGAGGGTTACGCAGTATTTT. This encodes CASTPGRVTQYF.